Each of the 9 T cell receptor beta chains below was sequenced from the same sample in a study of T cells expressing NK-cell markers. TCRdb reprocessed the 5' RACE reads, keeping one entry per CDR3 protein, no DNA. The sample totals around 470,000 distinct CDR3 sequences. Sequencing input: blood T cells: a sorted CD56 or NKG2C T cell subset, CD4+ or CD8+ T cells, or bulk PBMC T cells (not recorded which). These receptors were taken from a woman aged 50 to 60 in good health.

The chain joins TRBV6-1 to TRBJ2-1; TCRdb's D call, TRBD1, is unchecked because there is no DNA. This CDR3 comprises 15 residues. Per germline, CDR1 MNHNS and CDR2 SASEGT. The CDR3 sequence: CASSDRQGGYNEQFF.

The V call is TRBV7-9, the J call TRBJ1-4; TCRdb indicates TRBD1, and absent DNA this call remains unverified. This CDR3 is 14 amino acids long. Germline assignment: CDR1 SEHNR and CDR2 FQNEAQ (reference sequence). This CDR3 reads CASSSPGTVEKLFF.

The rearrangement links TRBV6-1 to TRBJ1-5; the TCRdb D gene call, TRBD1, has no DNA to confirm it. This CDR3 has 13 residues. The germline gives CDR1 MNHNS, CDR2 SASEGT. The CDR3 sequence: CASKRDGGQPQHF.

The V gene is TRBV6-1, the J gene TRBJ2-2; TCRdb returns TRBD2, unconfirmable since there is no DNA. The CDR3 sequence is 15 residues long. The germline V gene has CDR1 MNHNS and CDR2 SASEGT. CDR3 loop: CASGGPGGALGELFF.

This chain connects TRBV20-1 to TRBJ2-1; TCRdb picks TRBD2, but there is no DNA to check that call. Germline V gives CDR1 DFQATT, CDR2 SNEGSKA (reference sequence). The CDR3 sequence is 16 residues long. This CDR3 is CSADSPSGEVYNEQFF.

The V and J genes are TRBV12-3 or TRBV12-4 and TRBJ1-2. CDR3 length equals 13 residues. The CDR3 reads CASSPDTLVGYTF.

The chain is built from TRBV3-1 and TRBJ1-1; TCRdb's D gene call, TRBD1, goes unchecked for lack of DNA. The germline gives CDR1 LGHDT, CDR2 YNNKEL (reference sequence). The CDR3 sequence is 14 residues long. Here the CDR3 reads CASRTGATDTEAFF.

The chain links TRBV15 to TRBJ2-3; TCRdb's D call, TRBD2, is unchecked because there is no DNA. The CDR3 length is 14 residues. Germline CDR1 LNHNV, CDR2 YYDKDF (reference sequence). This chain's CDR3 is CATDSGREGRTQYF. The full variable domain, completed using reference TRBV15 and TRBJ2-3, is DAMVIQNPRYQVTQFGKPVTLSCSQTLNHNVMYWYQQKSSQAPKLLFHYYDKDFNNEADTPDNFQSRRPNTSFCFLDIRSPGLGDTAMYLCATDSGREGRTQYFGPGTRLTVL.

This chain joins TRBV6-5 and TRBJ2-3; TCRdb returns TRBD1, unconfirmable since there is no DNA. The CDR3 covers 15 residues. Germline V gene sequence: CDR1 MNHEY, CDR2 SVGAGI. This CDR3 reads CASSPGALSTDTQYF.